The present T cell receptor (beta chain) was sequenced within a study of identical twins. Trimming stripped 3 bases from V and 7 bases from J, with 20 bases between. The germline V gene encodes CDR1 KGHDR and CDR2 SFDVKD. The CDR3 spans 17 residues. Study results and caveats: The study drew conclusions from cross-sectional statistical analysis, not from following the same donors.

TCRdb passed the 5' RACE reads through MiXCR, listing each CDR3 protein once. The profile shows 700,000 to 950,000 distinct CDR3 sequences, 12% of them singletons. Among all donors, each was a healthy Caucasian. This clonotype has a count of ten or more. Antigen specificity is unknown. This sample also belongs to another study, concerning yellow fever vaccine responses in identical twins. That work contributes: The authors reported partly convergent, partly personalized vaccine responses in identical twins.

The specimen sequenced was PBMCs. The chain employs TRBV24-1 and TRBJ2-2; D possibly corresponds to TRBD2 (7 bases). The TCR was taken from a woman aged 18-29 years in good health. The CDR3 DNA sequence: TGTGCCACCAGTGATGCACAGGGAGGGTATGGAATCGGGGAGCTGTTTTTT. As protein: CATSDAQGGYGIGELFF.